The 2 T cell receptor beta chains presented below share a single source sample, sequenced in a study of blood T cell repertoires in COVID-19. The protocol was immunoSEQ multiplex PCR, while the TCRdb copy is restricted to in-frame clones and leaves out a portion. The table includes roughly 180,000 clones, 70% to 90% detected once. The source material was peripheral blood. These receptors were collected from a man between 18 and 29 years old with acute or convalescent COVID-19.

V gene TRBV7-9 combines with J gene TRBJ2-5; 8 bases match TRBD1. The CDR3 runs 15 residues. From germline, CDR1 is SEHNR and CDR2 FQNEAQ (reference sequence). With 3 bases clipped from V and 5 bases from J, the junction kept 8 bases outside the gene matches. The CDR3, as DNA: TGTGCCAGCAGCTTTTGGACAGGGATGGGGGAGACCCAGTACTTC. Protein: CASSFWTGMGETQYF.

The chain recombines TRBV30 with TRBJ1-2; TRBD1 might be the D (6 bases). Trimming took off 4 bases at V and 6 bases at J, with 15 bases between the two ends. CDR3 length equals 13 residues. In germline, CDR1 is GTSNPN, CDR2 SVGIG (reference sequence). CDR3 nucleotides: TGTGCCTGGACCCCCGGGACAAGGAATGGCTACACCTTC. Its translation is CAWTPGTRNGYTF.